The clone carrying this TCR beta chain was seen a handful of times. Unique molecular identifiers featured in how the TCRbeta library was prepared. Each CDR3 protein is one row after TCRdb ran MiXCR on the PCR reads. The repertoire has about 240,000 distinct CDR3 sequences, about 12% of them found once; the top ten carry over 2.5%. These data come from a study of T-cell reconstitution after alpha-beta-depleted transplantation in children. The CDR3 loop spans 15 amino acids. Trimming cost V 10 bases and J 3 bases, with 19 bases left between them. Specimen: PBMCs from the stem cell graft donor, collected from the stem cell graft. This sequence originates from a human donor who donated a stem cell graft to a child with acute lymphoblastic leukemia. The rearrangement links TRBV12-3 or TRBV12-4 to TRBJ2-1; tentatively, D is TRBD1 or TRBD2 (5 bases each). The CDR3 DNA is TGTGCCACCACTAAGGTGGCAGGGAGCTACAATGAGCAGTTCTTC. Its protein is CATTKVAGSYNEQFF.